This T cell receptor beta chain comes out of a study of OX40 agonist ivuxolimab in advanced cancers. Overall study: It was permissible to have had prior anti-PD-1, anti-PD-L1 or anti-CTLA-4 therapy, and around 40% had some.

Produced via immunoSEQ multiplex PCR; TCRdb's table is partial and in-frame only. The sample lists tens of thousands of clones, about 89% occurring once. This CDR3 spans 15 amino acids. The V end was cut by 4 bases, the J end by 3 bases, with 15 bases between. The germline V gene encodes CDR1 KGHSH and CDR2 LQKENI. Study results and caveats: A proportion of nonresponders additionally exhibited low normalized T-cell clonal expansion. Clonal expansion from baseline to week 6 occurred in both CD4+ and CD8+ T cells.

In regard to this clone: Its antigen is unidentified.

Autoimmune disease history or systemic immunosuppression meant exclusion. The TCR originated in an adult with an advanced solid tumor such as melanoma, head and neck, liver or kidney cancer. The chain is built from TRBV18 and TRBJ1-2; no firm D call. The specimen comprised CD4+ or CD8+ T cells sorted from blood, sampled in a trial of the OX40 agonist ivuxolimab. The CDR3 protein is CASSLEAVGDYGYTF. The CDR3 DNA is TGTGCCAGCTCACTCGAGGCCGTAGGAGACTATGGCTACACCTTC.